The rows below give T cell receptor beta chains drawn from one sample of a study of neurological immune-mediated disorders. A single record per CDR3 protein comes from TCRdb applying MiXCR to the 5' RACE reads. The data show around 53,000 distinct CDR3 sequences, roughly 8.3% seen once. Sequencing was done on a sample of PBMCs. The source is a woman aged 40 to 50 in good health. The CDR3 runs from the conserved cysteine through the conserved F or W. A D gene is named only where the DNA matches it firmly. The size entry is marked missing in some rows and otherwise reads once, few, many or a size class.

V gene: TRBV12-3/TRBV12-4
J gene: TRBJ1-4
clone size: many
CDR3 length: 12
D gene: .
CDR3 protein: CASSWTVEKLFF
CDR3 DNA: TGTGCCAGCAGTTGGACAGTTGAAAAACTGTTTTTT

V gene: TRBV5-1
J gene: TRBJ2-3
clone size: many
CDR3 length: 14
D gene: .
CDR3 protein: CASSLQYGTDTQYF
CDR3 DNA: TGCGCCAGCAGCTTGCAATACGGCACAGATACGCAGTATTTT

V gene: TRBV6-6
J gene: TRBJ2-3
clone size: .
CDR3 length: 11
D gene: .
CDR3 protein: CASEGTDTQYF
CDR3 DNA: TGTGCCAGCGAGGGAACAGATACGCAGTATTTT

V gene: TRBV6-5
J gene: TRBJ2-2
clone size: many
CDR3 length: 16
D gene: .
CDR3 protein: CASSSQPPSNTGELFF
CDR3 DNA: TGTGCCAGCAGCTCCCAGCCCCCTTCGAACACCGGGGAGCTGTTTTTT

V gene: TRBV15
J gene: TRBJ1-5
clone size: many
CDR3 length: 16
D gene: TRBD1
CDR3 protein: CATSTSIRGRDQPQHF
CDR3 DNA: TGTGCCACCAGCACCTCCATCAGGGGGAGAGATCAGCCCCAGCATTTT

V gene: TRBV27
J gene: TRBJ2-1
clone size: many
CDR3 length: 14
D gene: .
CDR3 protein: CASSFRAKLNEQFF
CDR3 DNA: TGTGCCAGCAGTTTCAGGGCTAAGCTGAATGAGCAGTTCTTC

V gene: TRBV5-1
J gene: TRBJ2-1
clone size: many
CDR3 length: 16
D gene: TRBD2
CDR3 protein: CASSLTGLAEYNEQFF
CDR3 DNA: TGCGCCAGCAGCTTGACCGGACTAGCGGAGTACAATGAGCAGTTCTTC

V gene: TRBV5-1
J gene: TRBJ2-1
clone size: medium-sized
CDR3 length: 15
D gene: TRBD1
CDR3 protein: CASSFRDRGYNEQFF
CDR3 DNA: TGCGCCAGCAGCTTCCGGGACAGGGGGTACAATGAGCAGTTCTTC

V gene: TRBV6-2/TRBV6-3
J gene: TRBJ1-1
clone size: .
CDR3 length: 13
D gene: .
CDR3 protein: CASYAGWDTEAFF
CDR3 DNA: TGTGCCAGTTACGCAGGGTGGGACACTGAAGCTTTCTTT

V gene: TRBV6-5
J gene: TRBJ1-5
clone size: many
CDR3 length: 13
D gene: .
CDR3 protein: CASSGLLDQPQHF
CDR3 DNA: TGTGCCAGCAGCGGACTCCTCGATCAGCCCCAGCATTTT

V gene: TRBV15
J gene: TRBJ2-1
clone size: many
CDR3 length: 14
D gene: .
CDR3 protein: CATSVGTGWNEQFF
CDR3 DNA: TGTGCCACCAGCGTGGGCACGGGCTGGAATGAGCAGTTCTTC

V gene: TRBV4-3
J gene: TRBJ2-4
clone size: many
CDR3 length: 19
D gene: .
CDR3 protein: CASSQEGIAGLQAKNIQYF
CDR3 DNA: TGCGCCAGCAGCCAAGAAGGTATTGCCGGACTGCAAGCCAAAAACATTCAGTACTTC